The 16 T cell receptor beta chains in this list originate from one sample, sequenced in a study of T-cell reconstitution after alpha-beta-depleted transplantation in children. Construction of the TCRbeta library involved unique molecular identifiers. TCRdb called the PCR reads again in MiXCR, with one record for every CDR3 protein. The data hold hundreds of thousands of distinct CDR3 sequences, with more than 10% observed a single time. Here the sequenced sample was PBMCs, taken from the stem cell graft. Receptors were obtained from a human donor who donated a stem cell graft to a child with Fanconi anemia.

This clonotype was picked up many times. The chain couples TRBV15 to TRBJ2-1; D gene ambiguous. The CDR3 is 15 amino acids. Germline V gene sequence: CDR1 LNHNV, CDR2 YYDKDF (reference sequence). V lost 0 bases to trimming and J lost 1 base, with 7 bases between them. The CDR3 region has the DNA TGTGCCACCAGCAGAGAGGGTGCTTCCTACAATGAGCAGTTCTTC. It yields the protein CATSREGASYNEQFF.

Ten or more counts support this clonotype. This CDR3 is CASSVATEDGPAFF. CDR3 sequence (DNA): TGTGCCAGCAGCGTAGCTACTGAAGACGGCCCGGCTTTCTTT. This chain joins TRBV9 and TRBJ1-1; the D is unclear. This CDR3 contains 14 residues. The V end lost 0 bases, the J end lost 11 bases, and 17 bases lay between the germline ends. Germline CDR1 is SGDLS and CDR2 is YYNGEE. Full variable domain (missing parts from reference TRBV9 and TRBJ1-1): DSGVTQTPKHLITATGQRVTLRCSPRSGDLSVYWYQQSLDQGLQFLIQYYNGEERAKGNILERFSAQQFPDLHSELNLSSLELGDSALYFCASSVATEDGPAFFGQGTRLTVV.

The chain is built from TRBV11-2 and TRBJ1-1, with D perhaps TRBD1 (5 bases). Germline lookup yields CDR1 SGHAT and CDR2 FQNNGV. The CDR3 spans 18 residues. Trimming left V 3 bases short and J 0 bases short, with 20 bases between. CDR3 bases: TGTGCCAGCAGCTTCAGGGCGGCAGTTATGGAGATGAACACTGAAGCTTTCTTT. It translates to CASSFRAAVMEMNTEAFF.

In this sample, this clonotype turned up a few times. The rearrangement links TRBV25-1 to TRBJ1-2, with a possible D match to TRBD1 (5 bases). Per the germline V gene, CDR1 is MGHDK and CDR2 is SYGVNS. V was shortened by 4 bases and J by 3 bases, with 15 bases between the two germline ends. This CDR3 has 15 residues. The CDR3 loop reads CASSAIGDLYYGYTF. CDR3 DNA: TGTGCCAGCAGTGCTATCGGGGACCTCTACTATGGCTACACCTTC.

This clonotype was found a few times. The chain links TRBV6-5 to TRBJ1-3; 8 bases are a match to TRBD1. Unmatched junction bases numbered 4, after V lost 3 bases and J lost 0 bases. Germline CDR1 is MNHEY and CDR2 is SVGAGI. The length of the CDR3 is 16 residues. CDR3 DNA: TGTGCCAGCAGTTATACAGGGGGACTCTCTGGAAACACCATATATTTT. It is translated as CASSYTGGLSGNTIYF.

The V and J genes are TRBV6-5 and TRBJ1-1, with 7 bases fitting TRBD1. The CDR3 is 15 residues long. In germline, CDR1 is MNHEY, CDR2 SVGAGI. V shed 0 bases, J shed 1 base, and the junction held 2 bases outside the gene matches. The CDR3 nucleotides read TGTGCCAGCAGTTACTCGACAGGGCCGAACACTGAAGCTTTCTTT. Protein product: CASSYSTGPNTEAFF.

This clonotype was recorded a few times. This chain uses TRBV7-2 with TRBJ2-1; no firm D call. V gave up 5 bases and J gave up 7 bases, with 18 bases separating them. This CDR3 spans 15 amino acids. Germline assignment: CDR1 SGHTA and CDR2 FQGNSA. This CDR3 is CASSPRPRSPNEQFF. CDR3 coding DNA: TGTGCCAGCAGCCCCCGGCCCAGGTCCCCTAATGAGCAGTTCTTC.

The V gene is TRBV5-1, the J gene TRBJ1-4, with D possibly TRBD1 on 6 matching bases. Germline assignment: CDR1 SGHRS and CDR2 YFSETQ. V gave up 1 base and J gave up 3 bases, with 13 bases separating them. This CDR3 is built from 16 residues. The CDR3 loop is CASSLLGGDSNEKLFF. The CDR3 DNA reads as TGCGCCAGCAGCTTGCTCGGGGGCGATTCTAATGAAAAACTGTTTTTT.

This clonotype was observed a few times. The chain joins TRBV5-1 to TRBJ2-2; no firm D call. V was shortened by 0 bases and J by 4 bases, with 13 bases between the two germline ends. The CDR3 is 16 amino acids. Germline V gene sequence: CDR1 SGHRS, CDR2 YFSETQ. CDR3 in amino acids: CASSLAAAARTGELFF. The CDR3 nucleotides read TGCGCCAGCAGCTTGGCTGCCGCGGCGCGCACCGGGGAGCTGTTTTTT.

This clonotype occurred a few times. The chain recombines TRBV12-3 or TRBV12-4 with TRBJ1-6; 10 nucleotides align to TRBD1. V trimming: 5 bases; J trimming: 10 bases; junction bases outside the gene matches: 8. This CDR3 spans 15 amino acids. The CDR3 loop is CASSALGTGASPLHF. As DNA, the CDR3 is TGTGCCAGCAGTGCTCTCGGGACAGGGGCATCACCCCTCCACTTT.

This clonotype was counted at least ten times. The V and J genes are TRBV7-2 and TRBJ2-1, with D possibly TRBD2 on 7 matching bases. Germline CDR1 SGHTA, CDR2 FQGNSA. Trimming cost V 1 base and J 8 bases, with 21 bases left between them. CDR3 length: 17 amino acids. The CDR3 DNA reads as TGTGCCAGCAGCTTAGTATGGGGGGGGGCCGCAGAATATGAGCAGTTCTTC. Protein: CASSLVWGGAAEYEQFF.

This clonotype appeared a few times. V usage is TRBV5-6 and J usage is TRBJ1-1, with D uncertain. The CDR3 sequence is 14 residues long. Germline CDR1 is SGHDT and CDR2 is YYEEEE. The V end lost 0 bases, the J end lost 5 bases, and 11 bases lay between the germline ends. The CDR3 coding sequence is TGTGCCAGCAGCTTGGCCTGGGGAACTACTGAAGCTTTCTTT. Its translation: CASSLAWGTTEAFF.

This clonotype was found many times. This chain joins TRBV5-1 and TRBJ2-7; tentatively, D is TRBD1 (5 bases). With 5 bases removed from V and 5 bases from J, the gap between germline ends came to 14 bases. Germline loops: CDR1 SGHRS, CDR2 YFSETQ. The CDR3 contains 13 residues. The CDR3 protein is CASSKGSMDEQYF. CDR3 bases: TGCGCCAGCAGTAAGGGGTCTATGGACGAGCAGTACTTC. Filled out from reference TRBV5-1 and TRBJ2-7, the complete variable domain reads KAGVTQTPRYLIKTRGQQVTLSCSPISGHRSVSWYQQTPGQGLQFLFEYFSETQRNKGNFPGRFSGRQFSNSRSEMNVSTLELGDSALYLCASSKGSMDEQYFGPGTRLTVT.

There are a few counts of this clonotype. The chain has TRBV4-3 and TRBJ1-5, with D uncertain. Germline CDR1 and CDR2: LGHNA and YSLEER. Trimming took 0 bases from V and 3 from J, leaving 6 bases between them. The CDR3 contains 14 residues. The CDR3 loop reads CASSQDKINQPQHF. The CDR3 region has the DNA TGCGCCAGCAGCCAAGATAAAATCAATCAGCCCCAGCATTTT.

The chain carries TRBV15 and TRBJ1-1; 7 positions agree with TRBD1. Germline loops: CDR1 LNHNV, CDR2 YYDKDF (reference sequence). Trimming cost V 6 bases and J 7 bases; bases outside gene matches: 8. The CDR3 contains 13 residues. DNA for the CDR3: TGTGCCACCAGAAACCGGGACAGCATTGAAGCTTTCTTT. Translating it yields CATRNRDSIEAFF.

This clonotype was observed a few times. This sequence joins TRBV6-1 and TRBJ1-1; TRBD1 is a possible D gene (5 bases). Trimming removed 2 bases from V and 4 bases from J, with 20 bases in between. Germline V gives CDR1 MNHNS, CDR2 SASEGT. The CDR3 covers 17 residues. CDR3 in amino acids: CASSESHTWGASTEAFF. CDR3 bases: TGTGCCAGCAGTGAATCTCACACGTGGGGCGCGAGCACTGAAGCTTTCTTT.